This entry features one T cell receptor beta chain sequence. Only a few counts were recorded for this clonotype. Its antigen target is currently unknown. Per-base qualities were not stored, and no clone one base away is much larger. PBMCs were isolated by Ficoll-Paque density gradient centrifugation. The data originate from a study of T-cell memory formation after mild COVID-19 (dated by TCRdb to 2020 to 2022). For the wider study: TCR sequence clusters from the two donors were found to be largely donor specific. Longitudinal TCRalpha and TCRbeta repertoire sequencing tracked T-cell clones expanding and contracting after mild COVID-19 in two donors. The cohort comprised two young, previously healthy adult volunteers, one female and one male. Summary of the overall study and its limitations: Some responding clones were detected in pre-infection memory, suggesting pre-existing cross-reactive memory T cells joined the SARS-CoV-2 response. Only a couple of mild cases were covered in the study, and larger cohorts including severe cases with pre-infection samples were considered necessary. Contracting CD4+ clones were located mainly in the CM and EM memory subsets, whereas CD8+ clones were found to be enriched in EMRA. Whether the second-wave clones peaking on day 37 were SARS-CoV-2 specific was not confirmed. Clones contracting from day 15 to 85 had balanced CD4/CD8 phenotypes, while a second wave expanding from day 15 to 37 was biased towards CD4+.

The data were produced on an Illumina NovaSeq 6000. Using 5'RACE with constant-segment primers, TCRalpha and TCRbeta cDNA libraries were constructed, with sample barcodes and unique molecular identifiers added in the process. RNA was extracted from every sample with Trizol reagent. Amplification of the libraries took two PCR steps, and the second step added a second sample barcode plus Illumina TruSeq adapters. Sequencing of libraries was performed on an Illumina NovaSeq with 2 x 150 bp paired-end reads. As for how the authors treated the data: Demultiplexing of reads and collapsing into UMI-guided consensus sequences were performed with migec v1.2.7. Using mixcr v2.1.11, UMI consensuses were aligned to TRA and TRB V and J templates and then assembled into clonotypes. Clonotypes were classified as expanded or contracted when called significant by both edgeR and NoisET, with noise models trained on biological replicates. For edgeR calls, the thresholds were a false discovery rate-adjusted p below 0.01 and a log2 fold-change of 1. As an exploratory analysis of dynamics, PCA with hierarchical clustering was applied to max-normalized trajectories of the 1000 most abundant clonotypes. Each responding clone was given a CD4 or CD8 phenotype based on the CD4+ and CD8+ repertoires, which had been sequenced separately. In TCRdb, the public reads were trimmed at Q25 with fastp and aligned with MiXCR, with productive beta chains retained. Rows merge per CDR3 protein into single entries with the most common DNA and genes. The V and J calls follow TCRdb's processing rather than the paper's. The sample includes some 450,000 distinct CDR3 sequences, with approximately 19% observed a single time. The leading ten clones occupy 20% to 25% of the sample.

The TCR sequence derives from a man aged 18 to 29 who had mild COVID-19 (a few samples of this study predate the infection). The sample titles of this study are shuffled in the database, so cell type and time point are left out; the donor was told from shared clones. The source material was PBMCs or a T cell subset sorted from them (not recorded which).

The sequenced DNA is TGTGCCAGCAGCGTAGGAGGGGTTAACACCGGGGAGCTGTTTTTT. Its product reads: CASSVGGVNTGELFF. The sequence is built from TRBV9 and TRBJ2-2, with the D gene tentatively TRBD1 or TRBD2, based on 5 matching bases in each. Per the germline V gene, SGDLS is the CDR1 and YYNGEE is the CDR2. Counted from cysteine to phenylalanine, this CDR3 has 15 amino acids. The DNA shown is the 45-base CDR3, in frame from base 1. V is pared back by 0 bases and J by 2 bases, with 8 bases lying between the germline termini.